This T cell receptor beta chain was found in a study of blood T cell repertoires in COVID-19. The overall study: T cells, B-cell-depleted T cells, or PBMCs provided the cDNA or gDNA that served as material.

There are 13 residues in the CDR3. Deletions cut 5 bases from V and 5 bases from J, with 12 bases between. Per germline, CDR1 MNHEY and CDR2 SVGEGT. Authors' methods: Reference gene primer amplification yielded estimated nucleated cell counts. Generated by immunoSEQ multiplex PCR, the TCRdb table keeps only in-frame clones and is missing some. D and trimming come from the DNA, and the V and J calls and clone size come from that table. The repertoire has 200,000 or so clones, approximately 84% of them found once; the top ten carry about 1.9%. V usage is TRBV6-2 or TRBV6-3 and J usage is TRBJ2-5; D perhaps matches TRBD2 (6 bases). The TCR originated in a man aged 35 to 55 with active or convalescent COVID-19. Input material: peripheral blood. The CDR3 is CASSVGGRETQYF. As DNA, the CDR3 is TGTGCCAGCAGTGTAGGAGGGCGTGAGACCCAGTACTTC.